This T cell receptor (beta chain) was profiled in a study of cytotoxic CD8 clonotypes in ibrutinib-treated CLL. The study, taken as a whole, reports: Public clonotypes were seen rarely and were contracted or stable on treatment.

This clone appeared once. The target antigen is unknown. Clones were read by immunoSEQ multiplex PCR, and TCRdb kept only the in-frame ones, dropping some. The data show under 300,000 clones, under 80% seen once. V lost 2 bases to trimming and J lost 7 bases, with 20 bases between them. Germline V gives CDR1 SEHNR, CDR2 FQNEAQ (reference sequence). The length of the CDR3 is 16 residues. The starting material was PBMCs, obtained after 24 months of ibrutinib treatment. The chain employs TRBV7-9 and TRBJ2-5; D gene uncertain. This sequence was found in a human donor with chronic lymphocytic leukemia. DNA for the CDR3: TGTGCCAGCAGCTTAAGTCCCCCTCGAGAACCAGGGACCCAGTACTTC. The encoded protein is CASSLSPPREPGTQYF. The whole variable domain, remainder taken from reference TRBV7-9 and TRBJ2-5, is DTGVSQNPRHKITKRGQNVTFRCDPISEHNRLYWYRQTLGQGPEFLTYFQNEAQLEKSRLLSDRFSAERPKGSFSTLEIQRTEQGDSAMYLCASSLSPPREPGTQYFGPGTRLLVL.